These T cell receptor beta chains were read from a single sample in a study of blood T cell repertoires in COVID-19. Here immunoSEQ multiplex PCR was the method, and the copy in TCRdb shows in-frame clones only, minus some. The table shows fewer than 250,000 clones, with 83% occurring only once. Sequenced: PBMCs or T cells enriched from blood (not recorded which). The receptor set was obtained from a woman between 45 and 60 years old who had been exposed to COVID-19. Each CDR3 is given with its conserved first and last residue. A D gene is named only where the DNA matches it firmly. Not every row has a clone size; where given, it reads once, few, many or a size class.

CDR3 DNA	CDR3 protein	V gene	J gene	clone size	D gene
TGTGCCAGCAGTTCAGGGGGCCTGGATGGCTACACCTTC	CASSSGGLDGYTF	TRBV27	TRBJ1-2	.	TRBD1
TGTGCCAGCAGCTTCCGGCAGGGCTCCTATAATTCACCCCTCCACTTT	CASSFRQGSYNSPLHF	TRBV5-5	TRBJ1-6	.	.
TGCGCCAGCAGCCGGACAGCGGAGAACTATGGCTACACCTTC	CASSRTAENYGYTF	TRBV4-1	TRBJ1-2	.	.
TGCGCCAGCAGCCAAGAACTCGGGGGGGCGGGTTACAATGAGCAGTTCTTC	CASSQELGGAGYNEQFF	TRBV4-3	TRBJ2-1	.	TRBD2
TGTGCCAGCAGTCCGCAGGGCGGGGGTTTGGCTGGAAACACCATATATTTT	CASSPQGGGLAGNTIYF	TRBV28	TRBJ1-3	.	.
TGTGCCAGCAGCCAAGGGTTGGACAGCTACTATGGCTACACCTTC	CASSQGLDSYYGYTF	TRBV3-1/TRBV3-2	TRBJ1-2	.	.
TGTGCCAGTGGGGGGAGCGCTGAAGCTTTCTTT	CASGGSAEAFF	TRBV19	TRBJ1-1	.	.
TGTGCCAGCAGCTCCGGTCGATACCAAGAGACCCAGTACTTC	CASSSGRYQETQYF	TRBV7-9	TRBJ2-5	.	.
TGCGCCAGCAGCGCCGCAGGACAGGGGATCTACGAGCAGTACTTC	CASSAAGQGIYEQYF	TRBV5-1	TRBJ2-7	once	TRBD1
TGTGCCGTAGTTAGCGATACCTACAATGAGCAGTTCTTC	CAVVSDTYNEQFF	TRBV28	TRBJ2-1	few	.
TGTGCCAGCAGCAAGGGGACAGGGAACGGAGGTGGCTACACCTTC	CASSKGTGNGGGYTF	TRBV21-1	TRBJ1-2	once	.
TGCGCCAGCAGCTTGGACAGGGGCGGCACAGATACGCAGTATTTT	CASSLDRGGTDTQYF	TRBV5-1	TRBJ2-3	.	TRBD1
TGTGCCAGCAGCTTAGTCCCAGGCCAGCCCCAGCATTTT	CASSLVPGQPQHF	TRBV7-2	TRBJ1-5	.	.
TGTGCCAGCTCACCAAACAGCCAGAACACTGAAGCTTTCTTT	CASSPNSQNTEAFF	TRBV18	TRBJ1-1	.	.
TGCAGCGTTGACTTAGAGTCTAACTATGGCTACACCTTC	CSVDLESNYGYTF	TRBV29-1	TRBJ1-2	.	.
TGTGCCAGCAGCTTATTACGGGGGACAGCCACAGGGGGAAGCGGCTACACCTTC	CASSLLRGTATGGSGYTF	TRBV11-2	TRBJ1-2	.	TRBD1
TGCAGCGTTGTGATAGGGGTGAGTCAGCCCCAGCATTTT	CSVVIGVSQPQHF	TRBV29-1	TRBJ1-5	few	.
TGCGCCAGCAGCTTGGGGGGAGCTTTCCCTGAAGCTTTCTTT	CASSLGGAFPEAFF	TRBV5-1	TRBJ1-1	few	.
TGTGCCATCAGACTCCCGGGGATCCAAGAGACCCAGTACTTC	CAIRLPGIQETQYF	TRBV6-6	TRBJ2-5	.	.
TGTGCCAGCAGCTTGCCGACAGGGCTCTATGGCTACACCTTC	CASSLPTGLYGYTF	TRBV5-5	TRBJ1-2	.	TRBD1
TGTGCCACCAGCAGAGATAGGGGCGGGATCAATGAGCAGTTCTTC	CATSRDRGGINEQFF	TRBV15	TRBJ2-1	.	.
TGTGCCAGCTCACGGGACACCCTGAACACTGAAGCTTTCTTT	CASSRDTLNTEAFF	TRBV18	TRBJ1-1	.	.
TGTGCCAGCAGCGATGGGACAGGGGGAAACACCATATATTTT	CASSDGTGGNTIYF	TRBV9	TRBJ1-3	few	TRBD1
TGCGCCAGCAGCCCCGAGCCAGGGAACTATGGCTACACCTTC	CASSPEPGNYGYTF	TRBV5-1	TRBJ1-2	.	.
TGCGCCAGCAGCCAAGACCTATTGCGGGGCTACGAGCAGTACTTC	CASSQDLLRGYEQYF	TRBV4-3	TRBJ2-7	.	.
TGTGCCAGTAGGGGCACGGGGAAACTGTTTTTT	CASRGTGKLFF	TRBV19	TRBJ1-4	.	.